These 24 T cell receptor beta chains were sequenced from one sample in a study of CD8+ T cells in alopecia areata. Sequencing relied on a cDNA template that was reverse transcribed from extracted RNA. TCRdb keeps only in-frame clones here, not all; method: immunoSEQ multiplex PCR. In the table there are 90,000 to 130,000 clones, under 60% of which are singletons. The material sequenced was NKG2D-low CD8+ T cells sorted from blood. These receptors all stem from a human donor with alopecia areata.

On this clone itself: Germline and junction disagree at one end, which may indicate a read error. The chain employs TRBV6-1 and TRBJ2-3, with TRBD2 matching over 11 bases. Germline CDR1 MNHNS, CDR2 SASEGT. This CDR3 region has 15 residues. The CDR3 reads CASSELAGGTDAQYF. CDR3 DNA: TGTGCCAGCAGTGAACTAGCGGGAGGCACAGATGCGCAGTATTTT.

The chain carries TRBV29-1 and TRBJ1-2; a possible D gene is TRBD1 (5 bases). V lost 7 bases to trimming and J lost 3 bases, with 12 bases between them. The CDR3 covers 12 residues. The V gene's germline CDR1 is SQVTM and CDR2 ANQGSEA. The DNA of the CDR3 is TGCAGCGCCCCGACAGCCCACTATGGCTACACCTTC. Translated, it gives CSAPTAHYGYTF.

The chain carries TRBV5-1 and TRBJ2-1, with TRBD1 identical over 7 bases. Germline assignment: CDR1 SGHRS and CDR2 YFSETQ. The CDR3 runs to 15 residues. Losses at the gene ends were 4 bases for V and 6 bases for J; bases not matched to a gene: 10. The CDR3 DNA reads as TGCGCCAGCAGCCCTGCGACAGGGATGGGCAATGAGCAGTTCTTC. Its protein is CASSPATGMGNEQFF.

This clone was detected a few times. The genes are TRBV18 and TRBJ2-3, with D perhaps matching TRBD2 (6 bases). The V and J ends lost 5 bases and 2 bases respectively, with 11 bases between them. Germline assignment: CDR1 KGHSH and CDR2 LQKENI. There are 14 residues in the CDR3. CDR3 in DNA: TGTGCCAGCTCATGGCAGGACTACACAGATACGCAGTATTTT. This codes for CASSWQDYTDTQYF.

This clone was detected a few times. The J gene is TRBJ2-1, the V gene TRBV2; no clear D gene. Germline CDR1 reads SNHLY; CDR2 reads FYNNEI. Trimming took off 7 bases at V and 6 bases at J, with 10 bases between the two ends. This CDR3 comprises 12 residues. CDR3 amino acids: CASKPFSNEQFF. The CDR3 bases are TGTGCCAGCAAGCCGTTCTCCAATGAGCAGTTCTTC.

CDR3 amino acids: CASSSPTGTLSTDTQYF. The CDR3 DNA follows: TGTGCCAGCAGTTCGCCCACCGGGACCCTTAGCACAGATACGCAGTATTTT. J is TRBJ2-3 and V is TRBV28, with D perhaps TRBD1 or TRBD2 (5 bases each). Germline V gives CDR1 MDHEN, CDR2 SYDVKM. This CDR3 contains 17 residues. Trimming removed 4 bases from V and 0 bases from J, with 17 bases in between.

The CDR3 bases are TGCAGCGTTGAAGATCTTGGGCAGGGGTCCACCTACGAGCAGTACTTC. The encoded protein is CSVEDLGQGSTYEQYF. The rearrangement joins TRBV29-1 to TRBJ2-7, with TRBD1 as a possible D gene (6 bases). Germline V CDR1 and CDR2: SQVTM, ANQGSEA. V was shortened by 0 bases and J by 2 bases, with 17 bases between the two germline ends. This CDR3 is 16 amino acids long.

This clone was seen more than once but under ten times. This rearrangement joins TRBV29-1 to TRBJ2-5; a weak D match, TRBD2 (5 bases). V shed 1 base and J shed 1 base, with 16 bases lying between them. CDR3 length equals 16 residues. Germline V gene data show CDR1 as SQVTM and CDR2 as ANQGSEA. CDR3 sequence: CSVEGEWKQSQETQYF. Here the CDR3 DNA reads TGCAGCGTTGAAGGGGAGTGGAAACAGTCCCAAGAGACCCAGTACTTC.

This sequence joins TRBV7-3 and TRBJ1-1; D is perhaps TRBD1 (5 bases). The V gene lost 1 base and the J gene lost 0 bases, with 9 bases spanning the gap. Germline values: CDR1 SGHTA, CDR2 FQGTGA. This CDR3 is built from 15 residues. CDR3 DNA sequence: TGTGCCAGCAGCTTAAAGCCAGGGATGAACACTGAAGCTTTCTTT. It is translated as CASSLKPGMNTEAFF.

The chain recombines TRBV4-1 with TRBJ2-5; D may be TRBD1 (6 bases). The CDR3 extends over 15 amino acids. The V end was cut by 3 bases, the J end by 3 bases, with 14 bases between. Per the germline V gene, CDR1 is MGHRA and CDR2 is YSYEKL. The CDR3: CASSHPVTGKETQYF. CDR3 sequence (DNA): TGCGCCAGCAGCCACCCCGTAACAGGGAAAGAGACCCAGTACTTC.

The sample holds one count of this clone. This chain links TRBV9 with TRBJ2-7; 11 nucleotides agree with TRBD1. Germline loops: CDR1 SGDLS, CDR2 YYNGEE. The CDR3 sequence is 14 residues long. V dropped 3 bases and J dropped 3; count of bases not matched to a gene: 2. Written as DNA, the CDR3 is TGTGCCAGCAGCGCTGGGACAGGGGGCTACGAGCAGTACTTC. Translation gives CASSAGTGGYEQYF.

The chain carries TRBV4-1 and TRBJ2-1; D is possibly TRBD1 (7 bases). The length of the CDR3 is 17 residues. The V and J ends lost 0 bases and 0 bases respectively, with 12 bases between them. Germline lookup yields CDR1 MGHRA and CDR2 YSYEKL. The CDR3 sequence: CASSQEEGTASYNEQFF. The DNA for the CDR3 is TGCGCCAGCAGCCAAGAGGAGGGGACAGCCTCCTACAATGAGCAGTTCTTC.

The gene calls are TRBV28 and TRBJ2-2; D is undetermined. The CDR3 spans 16 residues. V was pared by 3 bases and J by 7 bases, with 18 bases between. Germline V gene lookup returns CDR1 MDHEN and CDR2 SYDVKM. The CDR3 spells CASSFLFRKVDGELFF. The CDR3 nucleotides read TGTGCCAGCAGTTTTTTGTTTAGAAAAGTTGACGGGGAGCTGTTTTTT.

The chain combines TRBV27 with TRBJ1-5; D is perhaps TRBD1 (5 bases). The CDR3 is made up of 13 amino acids. V was cut by 8 bases and J by 4 bases, with 12 bases left in between. Germline loops: CDR1 MNHEY, CDR2 SMNVEV (reference sequence). CDR3 in amino acids: CASALQENQPQHF. In DNA, the CDR3 is TGTGCCAGCGCATTACAGGAAAATCAGCCCCAGCATTTT.

This chain joins TRBV7-2 and TRBJ2-1, with D possibly matching TRBD2 (6 bases). Trimming removed 4 bases at V and 15 bases at J, with 19 bases between. CDR1 and CDR2 from the germline V gene are SGHTA and FQGNSA. CDR3 length: 13 amino acids. The CDR3 is CASSSKAAGSPFF. The CDR3 DNA reads as TGTGCCAGCAGCTCCAAAGCCGCGGGAAGTCCGTTCTTC. Combining the CDR3 with reference TRBV7-2 and TRBJ2-1 gives the whole variable domain GAGVSQSPSNKVTEKGKDVELRCDPISGHTALYWYRQSLGQGLEFLIYFQGNSAPDKSGLPSDRFSAERTGGSVSTLTIQRTQQEDSAVYLCASSSKAAGSPFFGPGTRLTVL.

This clone was counted once. The rearrangement uses TRBV2 and TRBJ2-1; 7 bases fit TRBD1. CDR1 is SNHLY and CDR2 is FYNNEI in the germline V gene. The CDR3 has 13 amino acids. The V segment lost 5 bases and the J segment 5 bases; nucleotides outside the gene matches: 3. DNA for the CDR3: TGTGCCAGCAGTAGACAGGGCCACAATGAGCAGTTCTTC. Residues: CASSRQGHNEQFF.

The DNA of the CDR3 is TGTGCCAGCAGTGAAGCCACCAACAGGGGAGGTCAGCCCCAGCATTTT. This translates into CASSEATNRGGQPQHF. The V and J genes are TRBV6-1 and TRBJ1-5; TRBD1 matches 7 bases. V lost 0 bases and J lost 6; bases outside the gene matches: 8. Germline lookup yields CDR1 MNHNS and CDR2 SASEGT. The CDR3 length is 16 residues.

This clone was seen only a few times. The J gene is TRBJ2-7, the V gene TRBV5-7; 9 nucleotides line up with TRBD1. TRBV5-7 is an ORF, and what it does is uncertain. This CDR3 has 16 residues. V dropped 3 bases and J dropped 3; count of bases not matched to a gene: 10. CDR3 in amino acids: CASSSYRDRAFYEQYF. The CDR3 bases are TGTGCCAGCAGCTCCTACCGGGACAGGGCCTTCTACGAGCAGTACTTC.

About this clone: An end of the junction does not agree with germline; a read error may underlie this. As DNA, the CDR3 is TGTGCCAGCAGTTTAGGAGGGAATGGGCAGTTCTTC. It specifies CASSLGGNGQFF. The chain employs TRBV6-5 and TRBJ2-1; D possibly corresponds to TRBD2 (6 bases). In germline, CDR1 is MNHEY, CDR2 SVGAGI. The CDR3 contains 12 residues.

The chain uses TRBV10-3 and TRBJ2-7, with 9 bases aligning to TRBD1. With V trimmed by 5 bases and J by 2 bases, 7 bases remained unmatched. The CDR3 runs 15 residues. Germline values: CDR1 ENHRY, CDR2 SYGVKD. CDR3 residues: CAISQGQGDTYEQYF. The CDR3, as DNA: TGTGCCATCAGTCAGGGACAGGGCGATACCTACGAGCAGTACTTC.

The chain combines TRBV6-5 with TRBJ2-1; D is uncertain. V was pared by 0 bases and J by 6 bases, with 15 bases between. CDR1 is MNHEY, CDR2 SVGAGI, per germline. The CDR3 runs to 16 residues. The CDR3 protein is CASSYSGSVFANEQFF. The CDR3 DNA reads TGTGCCAGCAGTTACTCTGGCTCTGTGTTCGCCAATGAGCAGTTCTTC.

The chain links TRBV2 to TRBJ2-7; no clear D gene. CDR1 SNHLY and CDR2 FYNNEI come from the germline V gene. This CDR3 comprises 11 residues. V was pared by 4 bases and J by 7 bases, with 8 bases between. The CDR3 spells CASSGWEEQYF. The DNA of the CDR3 is TGTGCCAGCAGTGGATGGGAAGAGCAGTACTTC.

CDR3 DNA: TGTGCCAGCAGCTTGGGCCGCACAGATACGCAGTATTTT. As protein: CASSLGRTDTQYF. The chain recombines TRBV7-9 with TRBJ2-3; D not certain. Trimming removed 3 bases at V and 1 base at J, with 5 bases between. CDR3 size: 13 residues. CDR1 and CDR2 from the germline V gene are SEHNR and FQNEAQ (reference sequence).

A few counts support this clone. Because the CDR3's place on the DNA is in doubt, the DNA is left out and the CDR3 is given as listed by TCRdb. The chain uses TRBV29-1 and TRBJ2-1; the table's D call of TRBD2 was not tested on the DNA. The CDR3 is 12 residues long, counting both termini. Germline CDR1 SQVTM, CDR2 ANQGSEA. Here the CDR3 reads CSAVGAGTKHFF.